These 9 T cell receptor beta chains came from one sample sequenced in a study of cytomegalovirus exposure and HLA in healthy donors. The PCR employed 60 Vbeta primers together with 13 Jbeta primers. Generated by immunoSEQ multiplex PCR, the TCRdb table keeps only in-frame clones and is missing some. The sample shows around 140,000 clones, nearly 90% of them seen only once. The sample taken for sequencing was PBMCs. All receptors derive from a middle-aged woman in good health and CMV-seronegative.

The gene calls are TRBV7-9 and TRBJ1-1; D possibly corresponds to TRBD1 (5 bases). The V end lost 5 bases, the J end lost 4 bases, and 8 bases lay between the germline ends. CDR1 is SEHNR and CDR2 is FQNEAQ in the germline V gene (reference sequence). The CDR3 contains 12 residues. In nucleotides, the CDR3 is TGTGCCAGCAGCCCCGACAGCACTGAAGCTTTCTTT. Its protein product is CASSPDSTEAFF.

The chain couples TRBV5-1 to TRBJ2-7; 10 bases map to TRBD2. Germline-derived CDR1 and CDR2 are SGHRS and YFSETQ. J was trimmed by 4 bases and V by 0 bases; bases with no gene match: 16. The CDR3 totals 19 residues. This CDR3 reads CASSLGASGSLSGHYEQYF. The CDR3 DNA is TGCGCCAGCAGCTTGGGGGCTAGCGGGAGTCTTTCGGGCCATTACGAGCAGTACTTC.

This sequence joins TRBV28 and TRBJ1-2; weak D call: TRBD1 (6 bases). Between the trimmed V and J ends, which lost 4 bases and 7 bases, there was a span of 22 bases. The germline CDR1 and CDR2 sequences are MDHEN and SYDVKM. The CDR3 has 16 amino acids. CDR3 nucleotide sequence: TGTGCCAGCAGTTATGGACAGAACGTCATTCCGTCTGGCTACACCTTC. Amino acids: CASSYGQNVIPSGYTF.

This chain uses TRBV6-5 with TRBJ2-7, with TRBD1 matching 7 bases. Germline CDR1 reads MNHEY; CDR2 reads SVGAGI. The CDR3 covers 15 residues. V was clipped by 4 bases and J by 4 bases; unmatched bases: 10. CDR3: CASSSSETGWYEQYF. The CDR3, as DNA: TGTGCCAGCAGTTCCTCCGAGACAGGGTGGTACGAGCAGTACTTC.

This clone was found a few times. This chain connects TRBV5-6 to TRBJ1-1, with 9 bases fitting TRBD1. V shed 3 bases, J shed 5 bases, and the junction held 2 bases outside the gene matches. Germline assignment: CDR1 SGHDT and CDR2 YYEEEE. There are 13 residues in the CDR3. The CDR3: CASSWDRATEAFF. CDR3 DNA: TGTGCCAGCAGCTGGGACAGGGCAACTGAAGCTTTCTTT. Together with reference TRBV5-6 and TRBJ1-1, the CDR3 gives the full variable domain: DAGVTQSPTHLIKTRGQQVTLRCSPKSGHDTVSWYQQALGQGPQFIFQYYEEEERQRGNFPDRFSGHQFPNYSSELNVNALLLGDSALYLCASSWDRATEAFFGQGTRLTVV.

The chain carries TRBV6-6 and TRBJ2-1; D might be TRBD1 (6 bases). V was clipped by 10 bases and J by 5 bases, with 18 bases between them. The length of the CDR3 is 14 residues. Germline-derived CDR1 and CDR2 are MNHNY and SVGAGI (reference sequence). CDR3 nucleotide sequence: TGTGCCACCTCCCCAGACAGGCTGGACAATGAGCAGTTCTTC. Its translation: CATSPDRLDNEQFF.

This chain links TRBV5-1 with TRBJ1-2; 8 bases fit TRBD1. Germline V gene lookup returns CDR1 SGHRS and CDR2 YFSETQ. V lost 4 bases and J lost 8; bases outside the gene matches: 10. The CDR3 length is 14 residues. CDR3 sequence (DNA): TGCGCCAGCAGCCCAAGGACAGGGAAGGCGGGCTACACCTTC. It yields the protein CASSPRTGKAGYTF.

V gene TRBV28 combines with J gene TRBJ1-1; weak D call: TRBD1 (6 bases). Germline values: CDR1 MDHEN, CDR2 SYDVKM. V lost 0 bases and J 5 bases, leaving 16 bases between the germline ends. This CDR3 region has 16 residues. The CDR3 protein is CASSLWGGGRRTEAFF. CDR3 coding DNA: TGTGCCAGCAGTTTATGGGGAGGGGGGCGCCGAACTGAAGCTTTCTTT.

The chain carries TRBV27 and TRBJ2-7, with unresolved D. V was clipped by 4 bases and J by 3 bases, with 10 bases between them. The CDR3 runs to 13 residues. The germline V gene encodes CDR1 MNHEY and CDR2 SMNVEV (reference sequence). CDR3 sequence: CASSSIRDYEQYF. CDR3 nucleotides: TGTGCCAGCAGTTCGATTCGAGACTACGAGCAGTACTTC.